Given below is one T cell receptor (beta chain) in context. Its antigen is undetermined. Making the TCR beta cDNA relied on 5'RACE template switching with UMIs. Each CDR3 protein gets one entry in TCRdb, which reprocessed the 5' RACE reads and gives no DNA. The ten top clones account for approximately 17%, within a sample of around 100,000 distinct CDR3 sequences. Germline V gives CDR1 SGHTA, CDR2 FQGTGA. CDR3 length: 15 residues. The sample is drawn from a study of T cells expressing NK-cell markers. As for the study in general: Repertoire data for TCR beta were derived from sorted T cells (CD3+CD56+NKG2C+, CD3+CD56+NKG2C- and CD3+CD56-NKG2C+).

Findings and caveats of the study: NKG2C+ dominant clonotypes from roughly 6 donors made up roughly 1.0-7.5% of CD8+ T cells. Topping the CD3+CD56-NKG2C+ fraction as well were these clonotypes, in a few donors.

This receptor was obtained from a woman between 18 and 70 years old in good health. J is TRBJ2-1 and V is TRBV7-3; TCRdb selects TRBD2, and the lack of DNA leaves this call unchecked. Sequences were obtained from blood T cells: a sorted CD56 or NKG2C T cell subset, CD4+ or CD8+ T cells, or bulk PBMC T cells (not recorded which). CDR3 protein: CASSQGLVALNEQFF.